This TCR beta chain was documented in a study of shared clonotypes between healthy human individuals. TCRdb's table, derived via immunoSEQ multiplex PCR, lists solely in-frame clones and lacks some. This sample has about 980,000 clones, with 70% to 85% found just once. V was trimmed by 5 bases and J by 6 bases, leaving 8 bases between them. Germline assignment: CDR1 MNHNS and CDR2 SASEGT. This CDR3 contains 12 residues. Sequencing was done on a sample of memory CD4+ T cells sorted from blood. Subset in this sample: CD45RA-negative fraction. The chain is built from TRBV6-1 and TRBJ1-5, with D possibly matching TRBD1 (5 bases). The source of this sequence is a man aged 18 to 29 in good health. The CDR3 spells CASSLGRQPQHF. In nucleotides, the CDR3 is TGTGCCAGCAGTTTGGGGCGTCAGCCCCAGCATTTT.